This T cell receptor beta chain stems from a study of blood T cell repertoires in COVID-19 (TCRdb year 2020). Notes on the research overall: The collaborator samples originated in the United States, Italy and Spain and spanned the acute and convalescent phases of COVID-19. The prospective study material was composed of cDNA or gDNA derived from T cells, B-cell-depleted T cells, or PBMCs. The dataset comprised deeply sampled blood TCRbeta repertoires from subjects exposed to, actively infected with, or recovered from COVID-19. The repertoires were made available in a free public database intended to serve as a resource for research on the immune response to SARS-CoV-2. Samples were obtained from the ongoing ImmuneRACE study (first 160 participants) and from about 1,300 subjects provided by 6 global collaborators. A de-identified subject ID, COVID-19 status, age in years and sex were almost always included in the sample metadata. Where HLA class I and class II types were available, the types were taken from metadata supplied by the sample provider, not from assay-based typing. Results and caveats for the whole study, not just this receptor: The amount of clinical and demographic metadata varied by source and participant and was provided uncurated.

The collaborating institutions used their own protocols to collect whole blood in K2EDTA tubes. For TCRbeta analysis, collaborator samples were shipped as frozen whole blood, as isolated PBMCs, or as DNA extracted from either sample type. TCRbeta CDR3 regions were amplified from genomic DNA using the immunoSEQ Assay, a bias-controlled multiplex PCR. The authors' pipeline ran thus. Nucleated cell counts per sample were estimated from amplification of reference gene primers within the assay. Sequence reads were collapsed and filtered to measure the absolute abundance of every unique TCRbeta CDR3 rearrangement. For each sample, productive Simpson clonality was calculated as the square root of Simpson's diversity index over productive rearrangements. TCRdb obtained this table from immuneACCESS and retained in-frame rearrangements with V and J assigned. These tables miss some clones; where compared with another copy, unresolved V genes account for less than half of the shortfall, and the remainder is unexplained. The DNA gave D and trimming, while V, J and clone size come from that table. This sample gives tens of thousands of clones in total; roughly four fifths of them show up just once. 27% of the sample belongs to the ten largest clones.

For CDR1 and CDR2, the germline V gene lists SGHRS and YFSETQ. From cysteine to phenylalanine, the CDR3 is 13 amino acids long. Here the CDR3 DNA is all that survives: 39 bases in frame from base 1. Trimming leaves V shorter by 4 bases and J shorter by 8 bases, with the junction holding 8 bases beyond the gene matches. This clone was recorded a few times. The clone's antigen remains unknown. No much larger clone is present one base from it, and per-base qualities are unavailable. Sample: peripheral blood. The source is a human donor in a cohort sampled during active COVID-19. This sequence uses TRBV5-1 and TRBJ1-2, with 7 bases in between that match TRBD1. The CDR3: CASSPTGAGGYTF. The DNA sequence follows: TGCGCCAGCAGCCCTACAGGGGCTGGCGGCTACACCTTC. The full variable domain, with segments outside the CDR3 supplied by the reference TRBV5-1 and TRBJ1-2 proteins, appears as KAGVTQTPRYLIKTRGQQVTLSCSPISGHRSVSWYQQTPGQGLQFLFEYFSETQRNKGNFPGRFSGRQFSNSRSEMNVSTLELGDSALYLCASSPTGAGGYTFGSGTRLTVV.